This T cell receptor (beta chain) was profiled in a study of cytomegalovirus exposure and HLA in healthy donors. Study-wide results and limits: When the data were analyzed later, several of the most significant clusters appeared to be linked to common viral pathogens.

The PCR made use of 60 Vbeta and 13 Jbeta primers. Assay: immunoSEQ multiplex PCR; the TCRdb copy retains only in-frame clones and omits some. The sample consists of roughly 34,000 clones, 60% to 70% of them appearing once. On this clone itself: What it binds is unknown.

The germline V gene has CDR1 LNHNV and CDR2 YYDKDF (reference sequence). V dropped 0 bases and J dropped 0 bases, with 6 bases sitting between them. This CDR3 has 16 residues. Sequencing was performed on PBMCs. The rearrangement uses TRBV15 and TRBJ2-6; D call uncertain. The source of this sequence is a man aged 35-49 years in good health and CMV-seropositive. The CDR3 region has the DNA TGTGCCACCAGCAGAGATCGTAGCTCTGGGGCCAACGTCCTGACTTTC. Protein sequence: CATSRDRSSGANVLTF.